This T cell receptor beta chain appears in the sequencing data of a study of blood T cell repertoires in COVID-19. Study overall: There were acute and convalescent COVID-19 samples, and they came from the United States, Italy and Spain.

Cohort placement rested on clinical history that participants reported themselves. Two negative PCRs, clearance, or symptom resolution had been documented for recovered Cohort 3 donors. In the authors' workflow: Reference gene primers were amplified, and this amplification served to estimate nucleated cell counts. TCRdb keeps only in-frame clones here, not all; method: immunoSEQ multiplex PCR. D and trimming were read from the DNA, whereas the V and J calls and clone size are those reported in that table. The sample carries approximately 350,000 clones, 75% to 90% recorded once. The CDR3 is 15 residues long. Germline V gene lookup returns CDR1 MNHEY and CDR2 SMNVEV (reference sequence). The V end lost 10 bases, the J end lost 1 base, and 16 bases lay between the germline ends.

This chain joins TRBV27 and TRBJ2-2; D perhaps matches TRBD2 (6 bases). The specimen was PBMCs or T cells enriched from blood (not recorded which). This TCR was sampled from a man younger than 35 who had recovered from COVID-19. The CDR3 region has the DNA TGTGCCACCCGGAGCGATAGCGGGAACACCGGGGAGCTGTTTTTT. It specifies CATRSDSGNTGELFF.